The subject of this entry is one T cell receptor (beta chain). What antigen it recognizes has not been identified. Base qualities are missing; no much larger clone stands one base away. Using the deep immunoSEQ assay, multiplex PCR amplified TCR CDR3 regions from genomic DNA. Extracted genomic DNA from each cell subset was distributed evenly across all wells of several immunoSEQ 96-well plates, and each plate was treated as a replicate. For sorted subsets, each replicate PCR was loaded with roughly 0.2 ug genomic DNA, equivalent to approximately 33,000 T cell genomes. The purified libraries were quantified using a Qubit 3.0 fluorometer, sized with a Bioanalyzer 2100, and then quantified again using the KAPA Library Quantification kit. Every immunoSEQ 96-well plate was sequenced on a dedicated single-read 150-cycle Illumina NextSeq 550 flow cell. Regarding the original processing steps: Because the immunoSEQ output held only junctional sequences and lacked quality scores, the filtering could not match the filtering applied to full-length reads. To assign V/J genes and CDR3, sequences were annotated against IMGT germline references using PyIR, a Python wrapper for IgBLAST v1.9. Reads were removed for weak V/J assignments (E-value above 1e-6), missing CDR3, stop codons, out-of-frame junctions, or ambiguous translated residues. V3J clonotypes were defined by identical inferred V gene, J gene, and CDR3 amino acid sequence. To compute the percentage overlap between repertoires, the number of shared unique clonotypes was divided by the size of the smaller repertoire. Richness of each repertoire was evaluated using RTK rarefaction, the Chao1 estimator, and Recon v2.1 estimates of unobserved clonotypes. OLGA was used to compute generation probabilities for all TCRbeta clonotypes that the gDNA method yielded from four donors. TCRdb provides this immuneACCESS table in a form limited to in-frame rearrangements. Some clones are lacking; in checked studies, under half of them reflect an unresolved V gene, and why the rest are absent is not known. V, J and clone size are taken as reported in that table, and D and trimming were inferred from the DNA itself. A total of more than 900,000 clones appear in this sample, approximately 78% of them only once. The ten largest clones add up to roughly 0.55% of the sample.

Healthy HIV-negative adults with no recently reported acute infections or vaccinations were included as donors. Every donor was a Caucasian adult living in Nashville, Tennessee, USA. CD4+ T cells were enriched by magnetic negative selection; naive cells were then positively selected on CD45RA, and the negative fraction formed the memory subset. Blood was collected by leukapheresis, and PBMCs were isolated by Ficoll-Histopaque density gradient centrifugation and then cryopreserved in liquid nitrogen vapor phase. Analytical flow cytometry was used to check the purity and quantity of each magnetically sorted T cell population. Each sorted fraction had its genomic DNA isolated and then quantified by UV absorbance on a Nanodrop 2000c. The data stem from a study of shared clonotypes between healthy human individuals (dated by TCRdb to between 2020 and 2021). With regard to the full study: The cohort included a few men and a couple of women between 18 and 49 years of age. Per donor, leukapheresis produced somewhere between about 0.85 and 9.5 billion PBMCs. Different laboratories and diverse techniques were used to prepare libraries and sequence TCR repertoires, to increase sequencing depth and limit assay-specific biases. Per donor, three plates each were used for CD4 naive and CD4 memory, two for CD8 naive, and one for CD8 memory. The study deeply sequenced blood TCR repertoires of 5 or 6 healthy adults to estimate repertoire size and the extent of clonotype sharing between individuals. Beyond this particular receptor, the publication reports: Based on pairwise subsampling, the degree of clonotype sharing among donors was expected to be affected by sequencing depth. Rarefaction of sorted-subset datasets indicated incomplete sequencing despite the large sequencing depth. The genetic and exposure-history diversity represented was limited by the small number of donors. Clonotypes shared by all four sorted-subset donors showed higher generation probabilities than non-shared clonotypes. Naive subsets generally had larger estimated clonotype richness than memory subsets. Only blood was sampled, and tissue TCR repertoires likely differ from those in blood. Sharing across a few donors was observed for 4.5% to 6.5% of naive CD4, 3% to 3.5% of naive CD8, 2% to 2.5% of memory CD4, and approximately 0.41% of memory CD8 clonotypes.

Its CDR3 holds 15 amino acids, cysteine through phenylalanine. This entry keeps only the CDR3 DNA: 45 bases, framed from base 1. CDR1 and CDR2, looked up from the germline V gene, are MDHEN and SYDVKM. The V end gives up 5 bases and the J end 5 bases, leaving 8 bases in the junction not matched to a gene. Recombination joined TRBV28 with TRBJ1-5; TRBD1 agrees with 8 junctional bases. The sequenced sample was memory CD4+ T cells from PBMCs. Read against the paper, the sample's cell subset or site label means: CD45RA-negative fraction. The source is a man younger than 35 in good health. Some clones in this sample may be carry-over from other donors' samples. CDR3 region: CASSTGQGLHQPQHF. The sequenced DNA is TGTGCCAGCAGTACAGGACAGGGCCTCCATCAGCCCCAGCATTTT.